The clone carrying this T cell receptor (beta chain) was counted a few times. The antigen is unknown. Libraries were prepared by immunoSEQ multiplex PCR; TCRdb keeps only in-frame clonotypes and omits some of them. Among just under 35,000 clones, 55% to 80% were seen once, and the ten largest hold around 2%. This sample was taken from a study of STAT5B mutations in CD4+ large granular lymphocyte leukemia. Germline loops: CDR1 LGHNA, CDR2 YSLEER. V was cut by 0 bases and J by 5 bases, with 14 bases left in between. The CDR3 extends over 16 amino acids. General study results and limits: No patients shared main leukemic clonotypes, though around 24% appeared at low frequency elsewhere.

The specimen sequenced was CD4+ T cells from blood buffy coats. This receptor was identified in a human donor in good health. This chain uses TRBV4-3 with TRBJ1-5; D uncertain. The CDR3 DNA reads TGCGCCAGCAGCCAAGATCTGGACCAGTGGCATCAGCCCCAGCATTTT. This gives the protein CASSQDLDQWHQPQHF.